These 13 T cell receptor beta chains were sequenced from one sample in a study of pediatric ulcerative colitis. During colonoscopy, one to two rectal pinch biopsies were collected. Some clones are missing from TCRdb's copy, which holds only in-frame ones; the method was immunoSEQ multiplex PCR. The sample yields roughly 23,000 clones, 71% seen once. Input material: gut tissue. The receptor set was obtained from a boy aged 10-17 years with severe ulcerative colitis.

The rearrangement joins TRBV13 to TRBJ2-3, with TRBD1 matching over 7 bases. V lost 5 bases to trimming and J lost 3 bases; unmatched junction nucleotides: 8. Germline values: CDR1 PRHDT, CDR2 FYEKMQ (reference sequence). The CDR3 extends over 15 amino acids. As DNA, the CDR3 is TGTGCCAGCAGCCCCAGGACAGGAGTAACAGATACGCAGTATTTT. It translates to CASSPRTGVTDTQYF.

The rearrangement joins TRBV5-6 to TRBJ1-6, with D hard to call. The germline V and J ends were trimmed by 1 base and 10 bases, with 12 bases remaining between them. The germline CDR1 and CDR2 sequences are SGHDT and YYEEEE. The CDR3 sequence is 14 residues long. CDR3 nucleotides: TGTGCCAGCAGCTTGTATCAGAGAGGGTCACCCCTCCACTTT. It translates to CASSLYQRGSPLHF.

The V and J genes are TRBV6-5 and TRBJ2-2; TRBD1 agrees at 7 bases. This CDR3 contains 14 residues. In germline, CDR1 is MNHEY, CDR2 SVGAGI. Losses at the gene ends were 5 bases for V and 4 bases for J; bases not matched to a gene: 4. CDR3 bases: TGTGCCAGCAGTGCGACAGGGTTCACCGGGGAGCTGTTTTTT. It yields the protein CASSATGFTGELFF.

The rearrangement joins TRBV19 to TRBJ1-6; perhaps TRBD1 as D (5 bases). This CDR3 has 15 residues. In germline, CDR1 is LNHDA, CDR2 SQIVND (reference sequence). The ends were cut back, 6 bases at V and 10 bases at J, with 19 bases in the middle. CDR3: CASSQSGGLWSPLHF. For the CDR3, the DNA is TGTGCCAGTAGCCAAAGCGGGGGACTCTGGTCACCCCTCCACTTT. Filled out from reference TRBV19 and TRBJ1-6, the complete variable domain reads DGGITQSPKYLFRKEGQNVTLSCEQNLNHDAMYWYRQDPGQGLRLIYYSQIVNDFQKGDIAEGYSVSREKKESFPLTVTSAQKNPTAFYLCASSQSGGLWSPLHFGNGTRLTVT.

This clone was counted a few times. The chain combines TRBV19 with TRBJ2-7, with 12 bases identical to TRBD2. The CDR3 totals 13 residues. Germline-derived CDR1 and CDR2 are LNHDA and SQIVND (reference sequence). V shed 9 bases, J shed 4 bases, and the junction held 4 bases outside the gene matches. CDR3 residues: CASSLAGGYEQYF. CDR3 coding DNA: TGTGCCAGCTCACTAGCGGGGGGATACGAGCAGTACTTC. Looking up the rest from reference TRBV19 and TRBJ2-7 gives the full variable domain: DGGITQSPKYLFRKEGQNVTLSCEQNLNHDAMYWYRQDPGQGLRLIYYSQIVNDFQKGDIAEGYSVSREKKESFPLTVTSAQKNPTAFYLCASSLAGGYEQYFGPGTRLTVT.

The chain combines TRBV11-2 with TRBJ2-1; 15 bases align to TRBD2. The CDR3 contains 16 residues. The V gene's germline CDR1 is SGHAT and CDR2 FQNNGV. J gave up 7 bases and V 3 bases, and 4 bases lay outside the gene matches. This CDR3 reads CASSFGLAGGLNEQFF. The DNA for the CDR3 is TGTGCCAGCAGCTTTGGACTAGCGGGGGGGCTGAATGAGCAGTTCTTC.

This chain connects TRBV7-2 to TRBJ1-2, with 11 bases matching TRBD1. The CDR3 is 17 amino acids. Germline trimming cut 3 bases from V and 0 bases from J; bases unmatched to any gene: 6. The germline CDR1 and CDR2 sequences are SGHTA and FQGNSA. The CDR3 sequence: CASSLWTGGSSNYGYTF. The DNA of the CDR3 is TGTGCCAGCAGCTTGTGGACAGGGGGCAGTTCTAACTATGGCTACACCTTC.

A note on this clone: Other DNA sequences within the sample encode an identical CDR3. The chain combines TRBV4-3 with TRBJ2-5; a weak D match, TRBD2 (7 bases). Germline-derived CDR1 and CDR2 are LGHNA and YSLEER. The CDR3 runs to 15 residues. The V end was cut by 1 base, the J end by 5 bases, with 14 bases between. DNA of the CDR3: TGCGCCAGCAGCCAAGCGGGGGGCCGGGCGGAGACCCAGTACTTC. This codes for CASSQAGGRAETQYF.

V gene TRBV5-6 combines with J gene TRBJ2-7, with D unresolved. The CDR3 spans 15 residues. Trimming left V 1 base short and J 0 bases short, with 11 bases between. Per the germline V gene, CDR1 is SGHDT and CDR2 is YYEEEE. Here the CDR3 reads CASSLILRSSYEQYF. CDR3 DNA sequence: TGTGCCAGCAGCTTGATACTTAGGAGCTCCTACGAGCAGTACTTC.

The CDR3 nucleotides are TGTGCCGCCCGGGCTAGCGGGGGGAATGAGCAGTTCTTC. Encoded protein: CAARASGGNEQFF. The chain combines TRBV19 with TRBJ2-1; TRBD2 matches at 11 bases. CDR1 and CDR2 from the germline V gene are LNHDA and SQIVND (reference sequence). Germline trimming cut 11 bases from V and 7 bases from J; bases unmatched to any gene: 7. CDR3 length: 13 amino acids.

The chain uses TRBV6-5 and TRBJ1-5; 7 bases are shared with TRBD1. The trim removed 6 bases at V and 2 bases at J, leaving 4 bases unmatched. CDR1 is MNHEY, CDR2 SVGAGI, per germline. The CDR3 contains 14 residues. The CDR3 protein is CASSTQGRNQPQHF. CDR3 bases: TGTGCCAGCAGCACACAGGGGCGCAATCAGCCCCAGCATTTT.

The table lists this clone with a few counts. V usage is TRBV6-5 and J usage is TRBJ2-1, with 10 bases fitting TRBD2. From germline, CDR1 is MNHEY and CDR2 SVGAGI. V was clipped by 0 bases and J by 8 bases; unmatched bases: 4. The CDR3 loop spans 15 amino acids. This CDR3 is CASSYSLAGGDEQFF. DNA of the CDR3: TGTGCCAGCAGTTACTCGTTAGCGGGGGGCGATGAGCAGTTCTTC.

The chain has TRBV7-2 and TRBJ1-1, with 9 bases fitting TRBD1. The CDR3 has 14 residues. CDR1 SGHTA and CDR2 FQGNSA come from the germline V gene. Losses at the gene ends were 5 bases for V and 11 bases for J; bases not matched to a gene: 12. CDR3 bases: TGTGCCAGCAGCGTTACAGGGGGCCAGTTTAGGGCTTTCTTT. Its translation is CASSVTGGQFRAFF.